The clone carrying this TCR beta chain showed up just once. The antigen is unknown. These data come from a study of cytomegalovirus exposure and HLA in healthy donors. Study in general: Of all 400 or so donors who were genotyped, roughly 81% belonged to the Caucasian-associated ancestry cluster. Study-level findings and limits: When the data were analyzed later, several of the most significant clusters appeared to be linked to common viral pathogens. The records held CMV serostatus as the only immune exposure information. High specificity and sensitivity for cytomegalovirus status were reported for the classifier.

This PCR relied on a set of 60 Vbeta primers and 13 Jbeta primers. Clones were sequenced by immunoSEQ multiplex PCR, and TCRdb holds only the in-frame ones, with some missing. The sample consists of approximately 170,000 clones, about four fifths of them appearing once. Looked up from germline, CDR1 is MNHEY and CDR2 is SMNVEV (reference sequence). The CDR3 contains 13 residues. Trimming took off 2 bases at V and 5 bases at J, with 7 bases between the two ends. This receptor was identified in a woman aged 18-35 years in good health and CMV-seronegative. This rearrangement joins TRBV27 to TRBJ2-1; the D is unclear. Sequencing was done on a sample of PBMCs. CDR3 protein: CASSLDPDNEQFF. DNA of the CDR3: TGTGCCAGCAGTTTAGATCCGGACAATGAGCAGTTCTTC.